These T cell receptor beta chains were read from a single sample in a study of cytomegalovirus exposure and HLA in healthy donors. TCRdb's copy holds only in-frame clones and misses some; the assay was immunoSEQ multiplex PCR. The sample has around 180,000 clones, roughly 90% seen once; the top ten hold over 0.2%. Sequences were obtained from PBMCs. The receptor set was obtained from a girl under three years old in good health and CMV-seronegative. Both conserved end residues are part of each CDR3. Each record gives: CDR3 protein, J gene, V gene.

CDR3aa: CAWSYGGGTDTQYF; j_gene: TRBJ2-3; v_gene: TRBV30
CDR3aa: CASSDPGGGNIQYF; j_gene: TRBJ2-4; v_gene: TRBV5-1
CDR3aa: CASSPEVLRGHTVGYNEQFF; j_gene: TRBJ2-1; v_gene: TRBV7-6
CDR3aa: CASSLVPGGSNQPQHF; j_gene: TRBJ1-5; v_gene: TRBV5-1
CDR3aa: CASSESYGYTF; j_gene: TRBJ1-2; v_gene: TRBV6-1
CDR3aa: CASSLEGSGGTDTQYF; j_gene: TRBJ2-3; v_gene: TRBV5-4
CDR3aa: CASSSSRGRTGTYEQYF; j_gene: TRBJ2-7; v_gene: TRBV9
CDR3aa: CASSIHQGLVRGYTF; j_gene: TRBJ1-2; v_gene: TRBV19
CDR3aa: CASRRQGAQETQYF; j_gene: TRBJ2-5; v_gene: TRBV6-5
CDR3aa: CASSYSPSSYEQYF; j_gene: TRBJ2-7; v_gene: TRBV6-5
CDR3aa: CASSGQKYQYF; j_gene: TRBJ2-7; v_gene: TRBV2
CDR3aa: CASSSGGGTYPGQQYF; j_gene: TRBJ2-7; v_gene: TRBV2
CDR3aa: CASSALGGAVSGANVLTF; j_gene: TRBJ2-6; v_gene: TRBV5-1
CDR3aa: CASSLAHRNSYNEQFF; j_gene: TRBJ2-1; v_gene: TRBV7-8
CDR3aa: CASSPGVTTGELFF; j_gene: TRBJ2-2; v_gene: TRBV7-3
CDR3aa: CASSLIGLAGGLGETDTQYF; j_gene: TRBJ2-3; v_gene: TRBV27
CDR3aa: CASSSRGGLDFTEAFF; j_gene: TRBJ1-1; v_gene: TRBV7-9
CDR3aa: CASKDGTTGSYEQYF; j_gene: TRBJ2-7; v_gene: TRBV19
CDR3aa: CASSGSGGASIEQFF; j_gene: TRBJ2-1; v_gene: TRBV13
CDR3aa: CASSPLSGPGETQYF; j_gene: TRBJ2-5; v_gene: TRBV18
CDR3aa: CASRTSGGQETQYF; j_gene: TRBJ2-5; v_gene: TRBV5-1
CDR3aa: CASSPGTALGETQYF; j_gene: TRBJ2-5; v_gene: TRBV7-9
CDR3aa: CATHGTSNSPLHF; j_gene: TRBJ1-6; v_gene: TRBV6-1
CDR3aa: CASSLTAGITDTQYF; j_gene: TRBJ2-3; v_gene: TRBV5-1
CDR3aa: CASTHGNYEQYF; j_gene: TRBJ2-7; v_gene: TRBV23-1
CDR3aa: CASSLSTTGLYGYTF; j_gene: TRBJ1-2; v_gene: TRBV27
CDR3aa: CASSSFRRADEQYF; j_gene: TRBJ2-7; v_gene: TRBV6-5
CDR3aa: CASRGRDSEAFF; j_gene: TRBJ1-1; v_gene: TRBV7-9
CDR3aa: CSVDGGGTGELFF; j_gene: TRBJ2-2; v_gene: TRBV29-1
CDR3aa: CASSQDSGTHYEQYF; j_gene: TRBJ2-7; v_gene: TRBV4-1
CDR3aa: CASSLRQGAGGYTF; j_gene: TRBJ1-2; v_gene: TRBV6-1
CDR3aa: CASAPSFYEQYF; j_gene: TRBJ2-7; v_gene: TRBV2
CDR3aa: CASSRTSLYEQYF; j_gene: TRBJ2-7; v_gene: TRBV6-1
CDR3aa: CASSIQTLNQPQHF; j_gene: TRBJ1-5; v_gene: TRBV19
CDR3aa: CASSYHRVEDEQYF; j_gene: TRBJ2-7; v_gene: TRBV7-9
CDR3aa: CASSLRAGSSYNEQFF; j_gene: TRBJ2-1; v_gene: TRBV7-3
CDR3aa: CASSPWVGQGTRFTF; j_gene: TRBJ1-2; v_gene: TRBV19
CDR3aa: CASSWTDSDEQYF; j_gene: TRBJ2-7; v_gene: TRBV6-5
CDR3aa: CASKLAGGGEQYF; j_gene: TRBJ2-7; v_gene: TRBV10-1
CDR3aa: CASSQVHRWGGEQRHYEQYF; j_gene: TRBJ2-7; v_gene: TRBV4-1
CDR3aa: CASSPPLSVAYEQYF; j_gene: TRBJ2-7; v_gene: TRBV6-7
CDR3aa: CASSPTGTMNTGELFF; j_gene: TRBJ2-2; v_gene: TRBV7-8
CDR3aa: CASSPIPAGDFDEQFF; j_gene: TRBJ2-1; v_gene: TRBV7-3